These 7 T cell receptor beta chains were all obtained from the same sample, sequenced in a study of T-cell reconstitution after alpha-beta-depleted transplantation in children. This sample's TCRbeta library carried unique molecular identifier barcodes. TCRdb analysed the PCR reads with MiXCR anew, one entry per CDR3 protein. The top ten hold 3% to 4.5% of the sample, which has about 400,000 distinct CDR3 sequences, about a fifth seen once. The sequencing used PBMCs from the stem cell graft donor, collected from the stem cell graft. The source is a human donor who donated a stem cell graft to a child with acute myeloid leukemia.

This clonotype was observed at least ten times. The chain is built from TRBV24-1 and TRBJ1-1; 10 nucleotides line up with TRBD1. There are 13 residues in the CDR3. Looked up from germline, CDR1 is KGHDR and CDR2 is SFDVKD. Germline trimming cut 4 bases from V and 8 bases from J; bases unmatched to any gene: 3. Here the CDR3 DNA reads TGTGCCACCAGTGACCAGGGACAGGGGGAAGCTTTCTTT. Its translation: CATSDQGQGEAFF.

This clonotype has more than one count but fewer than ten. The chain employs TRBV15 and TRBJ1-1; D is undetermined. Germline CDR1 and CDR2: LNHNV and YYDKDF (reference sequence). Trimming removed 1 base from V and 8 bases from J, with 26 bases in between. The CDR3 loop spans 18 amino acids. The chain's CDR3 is CATSRGQVVRDKHSEAFF. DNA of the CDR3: TGTGCCACCAGCAGAGGGCAGGTCGTCCGCGATAAACATTCGGAAGCTTTCTTT.

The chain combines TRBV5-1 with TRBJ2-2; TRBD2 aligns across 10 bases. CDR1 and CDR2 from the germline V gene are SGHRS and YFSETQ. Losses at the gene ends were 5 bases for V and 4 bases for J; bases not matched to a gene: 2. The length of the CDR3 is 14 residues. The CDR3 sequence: CASRGLASTGELFF. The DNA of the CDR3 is TGCGCCAGCAGGGGACTAGCGTCCACCGGGGAGCTGTTTTTT.

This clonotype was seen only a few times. The CDR3 loop reads CSASQGELAGTDTQYF. CDR3 nucleotides: TGCAGTGCTAGCCAAGGCGAGCTAGCGGGCACAGATACGCAGTATTTT. V usage is TRBV20-1 and J usage is TRBJ2-3, with TRBD2 matching 7 bases. Trimming removed 3 bases from V and 1 base from J; junction bases left unmatched: 10. The germline V gene encodes CDR1 DFQATT and CDR2 SNEGSKA (reference sequence). This CDR3 region has 16 residues.

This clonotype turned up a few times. The CDR3 loop is CATSDRDYEQYF. CDR3 nucleotide sequence: TGTGCCACCAGTGACAGGGACTACGAGCAGTACTTC. The chain is built from TRBV24-1 and TRBJ2-7; the D gene is possibly TRBD1 (5 bases). Trimming stripped 4 bases from V and 3 bases from J, with 6 bases between. From germline, CDR1 is KGHDR and CDR2 SFDVKD. This CDR3 comprises 12 residues.

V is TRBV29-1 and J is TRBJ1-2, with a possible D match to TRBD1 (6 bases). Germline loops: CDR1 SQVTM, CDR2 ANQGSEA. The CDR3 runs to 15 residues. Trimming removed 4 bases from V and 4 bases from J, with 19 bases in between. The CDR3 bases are TGCAGCGTTGTTGGGGGGGCCGAAGTAGTCTATGGCTACACCTTC. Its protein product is CSVVGGAEVVYGYTF.

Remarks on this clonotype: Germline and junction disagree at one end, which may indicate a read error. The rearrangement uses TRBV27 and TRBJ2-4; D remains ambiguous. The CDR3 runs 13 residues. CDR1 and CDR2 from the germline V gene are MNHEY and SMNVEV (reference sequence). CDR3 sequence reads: CASSLSLLSIQYF. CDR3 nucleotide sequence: TGTGCCAGCAGCTTATCCCTACTTAGCATTCAGTACTTC.